This T cell receptor (beta chain) was documented in a study of identical twins. General study points: Its conclusions, products of cross-sectional statistical analysis, did not come from following the same donors.

Unique molecular identifiers were in the cDNA, with template-switch universal primer binding. TCRdb passed the 5' RACE reads through MiXCR, listing each CDR3 protein once. The sample yields approximately 630,000 distinct CDR3 sequences, under 8.5% seen once. This clonotype came up many times. No antigen is known for it. These records were also assigned to another study, of yellow fever vaccine responses in identical twins.

The clonotype was recovered from a woman under 30 in good health. Sequencing used PBMCs.

CDR3 in amino acids: CASSFKGLSYGYTF. In DNA, the CDR3 is TGTGCCAGCAGTTTTAAGGGTTTGAGCTATGGCTACACCTTC. This chain joins TRBV12-3 or TRBV12-4 and TRBJ1-2, with D hard to call. CDR3 size: 14 residues. Trimming cost V 3 bases and J 4 bases, with 12 bases left between them.